The rows below give T cell receptor beta chains drawn from one sample of a study of shared clonotypes between healthy human individuals. Generated by immunoSEQ multiplex PCR, the TCRdb table keeps only in-frame clones and is missing some. The data show roughly 2.5 million clones, roughly nine tenths seen once. The sample taken for sequencing was naive CD4+ T cells sorted from blood. The receptors were sampled from a young man in good health. CDR3s include the opening cysteine and the closing phenylalanine or tryptophan. A D gene is named only where the DNA matches it firmly. Some rows mark clone size as missing; the rest say once, few, many or name a class of expanded clone.

V	size	D	J	length	DNA	CDR3
TRBV14	-	-	TRBJ2-7	13	TGTGCCAGCACAAGGGGACTTCGTTACGAGCAGTACTTC	CASTRGLRYEQYF
TRBV6-5	-	-	TRBJ1-2	15	TGTGCCAGCAGTTACTCCTGGACAACGAACTATGGCTACACCTTC	CASSYSWTTNYGYTF
TRBV7-2	-	TRBD2	TRBJ2-5	16	TGTGCCAGCAGCTTCCTAGCGGGAGGGCCGACGGAGACCCAGTACTTC	CASSFLAGGPTETQYF
TRBV29-1	once	TRBD1	TRBJ1-5	14	TGCAGCGTCCGGACAGGGGATTGGAATCAGCCCCAGCATTTT	CSVRTGDWNQPQHF
TRBV19	few	-	TRBJ1-5	12	TGTGCCGGAGGGGTCGGCAATCAGCCCCAGCATTTT	CAGGVGNQPQHF
TRBV18	-	TRBD2	TRBJ2-1	18	TGTGCCAGCTCACCGACTAGCGGGCGAAAAATCACAGCGAATGAGCAGTTCTTC	CASSPTSGRKITANEQFF
TRBV6-1	-	TRBD1	TRBJ2-7	14	TGTGCCAGCACCGATGACAGGGGGAAACGGGAGCAGTACTTC	CASTDDRGKREQYF
TRBV5-1	-	TRBD1	TRBJ2-5	16	TGCGCCAGCAGCTTGGGGTACAGGGGGCGGGAAGAGACCCAGTACTTC	CASSLGYRGREETQYF
TRBV6-1	-	-	TRBJ1-2	14	TGTGCCAGCAGCAGAATGGGTTCCAACTATGGCTACACCTTC	CASSRMGSNYGYTF
TRBV10-3	once	TRBD1	TRBJ1-5	13	TGTGCCATCAGCGACAGGGGAAATCAGCCCCAGCATTTT	CAISDRGNQPQHF
TRBV11-2	once	TRBD1	TRBJ2-1	13	TGTGCCAGCACCTGGACAGGGATCAATGAGCAGTTCTTC	CASTWTGINEQFF
TRBV7-2	-	-	TRBJ1-1	13	TGTGCCACCCGCCTTAGAATGAACACTGAAGCTTTCTTT	CATRLRMNTEAFF
TRBV7-2	-	-	TRBJ2-5	16	TGTGCCAGCAGCTTACTCCCCCCTAGCCTCGAAGAGACCCAGTACTTC	CASSLLPPSLEETQYF
TRBV6-5	-	TRBD1	TRBJ2-7	14	TGTGCCAGCAGAACCGGGACAGGGGTGCGCGAGCAGTACTTC	CASRTGTGVREQYF
TRBV5-4	-	-	TRBJ2-3	14	TGTGCCAGCAGCCCCCGGGGTGGCACAGATACGCAGTATTTT	CASSPRGGTDTQYF
TRBV5-4	-	TRBD2	TRBJ2-3	16	TGTGCCAGCAGCTTGGACCGGGGGGGCAGCACAGATACGCAGTATTTT	CASSLDRGGSTDTQYF
TRBV29-1	-	-	TRBJ2-7	11	TGCAGCGTTAAAACAGCCTACGAGCAGTACTTC	CSVKTAYEQYF
TRBV7-8	-	TRBD2	TRBJ2-5	15	TGTGCCAGCAGCTTAGGGGGACTAGCGGGAGAGACCCAGTACTTC	CASSLGGLAGETQYF
TRBV27	-	-	TRBJ2-7	14	TGTGCCAGCAGTTCCGCGGGGGCCCTGTTCAAGCAGTACTTC	CASSSAGALFKQYF
TRBV4-3	-	-	TRBJ2-6	16	TGCGCCAGCAGCCAAGATCCTGAGACTGGGGCCAACGTCCTGACTTTC	CASSQDPETGANVLTF
TRBV4-2	-	TRBD2	TRBJ2-5	16	TGTGCCAGCAGCCAAGGTAGCGGGGGGGGAGAAGAGACCCAGTACTTC	CASSQGSGGGEETQYF
TRBV5-4	-	-	TRBJ1-6	13	TGTGCCAGCAGCTTGGAGCTTAATTCACCCCTCCACTTT	CASSLELNSPLHF
TRBV30	few	-	TRBJ1-1	12	TGTGCCTGGAAGGTTTCGGTTGCTGAAGCTTTCTTT	CAWKVSVAEAFF
TRBV6-1	-	-	TRBJ2-5	14	TGTGCCAGCAGTGATCAACCCGGGGTAGAGACCCAGTACTTC	CASSDQPGVETQYF
TRBV25-1	-	TRBD1	TRBJ1-4	16	TGTGCCAGCAGTGATCTCGGACAGGGCCCTAATGAAAAACTGTTTTTT	CASSDLGQGPNEKLFF
TRBV27	-	-	TRBJ1-2	16	TGTGCCAGCAGGCCCCAAAAGACAGGAACTAACTATGGCTACACCTTC	CASRPQKTGTNYGYTF
TRBV28	-	TRBD1	TRBJ1-5	15	TGTGCCAGCACGCCGGGACAGTGGGACAATCAGCCCCAGCATTTT	CASTPGQWDNQPQHF
TRBV19	few	-	TRBJ1-1	14	TGTGCCAGTAGAGAACAGGGAAGCCCCACTGAAGCTTTCTTT	CASREQGSPTEAFF
TRBV18	-	-	TRBJ1-1	14	TGTGCCAGCTCACCACCGGCGGGGACCACTGAAGCTTTCTTT	CASSPPAGTTEAFF
TRBV5-5	-	-	TRBJ1-5	15	TGTGCCAGCAGCTTACTACAGGGCAGCAATCAGCCCCAGCATTTT	CASSLLQGSNQPQHF
TRBV2	-	TRBD1	TRBJ1-5	16	TGTGCCAGCAGTCCTACAGGGGGCTGGAGCAATCAGCCCCAGCATTTT	CASSPTGGWSNQPQHF
TRBV19	once	-	TRBJ1-5	16	TGTGCCAGTAGTATTGTTATGGGGAACGGCAATCAGCCCCAGCATTTT	CASSIVMGNGNQPQHF
TRBV7-2	-	-	TRBJ1-3	14	TGTGCCAGCAGCTTAGTGGCCCGCGGAAACACCATATATTTT	CASSLVARGNTIYF
TRBV5-3	-	-	TRBJ1-5	16	TGTGCCAGAAGCCTTCTGACGGAGTATAGCAATCAGCCCCAGCATTTT	CARSLLTEYSNQPQHF
TRBV11-3	-	-	TRBJ2-7	15	TGTGCCAGCAGCTTGAGGAGCGGCGGAACCTACGAGCAGTACTTC	CASSLRSGGTYEQYF
TRBV15	-	TRBD1	TRBJ2-7	15	TGTGCCACCAGCAGATCCCGGACAGGGGTCCACGAGCAGTACTTC	CATSRSRTGVHEQYF
TRBV4-2	-	-	TRBJ1-4	16	TGTGCCAGCAGCCAAGCCGAGGGGCAGGGGAATGAAAAACTGTTTTTT	CASSQAEGQGNEKLFF
TRBV5-6	-	-	TRBJ2-6	17	TGTGCCAGCAGACTTGGCGAGGTAGGGACTGGGGCCAACGTCCTGACTTTC	CASRLGEVGTGANVLTF
TRBV7-8	-	-	TRBJ1-3	16	TGTGCCAGCAGCTTAGGAAGGCCGAACTCTGGAAACACCATATATTTT	CASSLGRPNSGNTIYF
TRBV6-6	-	TRBD2	TRBJ2-3	14	TGTGCCAGCAGTTACTCGGGACTAGCGGCCCAGCAGTATTTT	CASSYSGLAAQQYF
TRBV10-3	-	-	TRBJ1-4	16	TGTGCCATCAGTGAGTCGGGCGGCCAAGTGGGAGAAAAACTGTTTTTT	CAISESGGQVGEKLFF
TRBV19	-	-	TRBJ2-3	14	TGTGCCAGTAACGCAGGGTGGGTCGGGGATACGCAGTATTTT	CASNAGWVGDTQYF
TRBV2	-	-	TRBJ2-6	13	TGTGCCCCCTCAGGGGCTGGGGCCAACGTCCTGACTTTC	CAPSGAGANVLTF
TRBV6-5	-	-	TRBJ1-6	15	TGTGCCAGCACGAAGATAGACGGGACTAGTTCACCCCTCCACTTT	CASTKIDGTSSPLHF
TRBV4-1	-	TRBD2	TRBJ2-4	18	TGCGCCAGCAGCCCGGGACTAGCGGGGGGGCAAGGCAAAAACATTCAGTACTTC	CASSPGLAGGQGKNIQYF
TRBV2	-	-	TRBJ2-2	16	TGTGCCAGCAGTGCACCCGGGACTGGGGGTACCGGGGAGCTGTTTTTT	CASSAPGTGGTGELFF
TRBV18	-	-	TRBJ2-2	17	TGTGCCAGCTCCCCCTCCTCGTTGGAGGCTTACACCGGGGAGCTGTTTTTT	CASSPSSLEAYTGELFF
TRBV7-3	-	-	TRBJ2-7	14	TGTGCCAGCAGTAATTACGGAGGGTCGGGTGAGCAGTACTTC	CASSNYGGSGEQYF
TRBV18	-	-	TRBJ1-2	14	TGTGCCAGCTCACGTGGAGAGACCGCCGGTGGCTACACCTTC	CASSRGETAGGYTF
TRBV5-1	few	-	TRBJ1-5	17	TGCGCCAGCAGCTCTCCTGGACAGCCTGACGGTCATCAGCCCCAGCATTTT	CASSSPGQPDGHQPQHF
TRBV12-5	-	-	TRBJ2-2	15	TGTGCTAGTGGTTTGGTACATCTGGGTTCCGGGGAGCTGTTTTTT	CASGLVHLGSGELFF
TRBV9	-	-	TRBJ2-7	15	TGTGCCAGCAGCGTAGGACCAGGCGACTCCTACGAGCAGTACTTC	CASSVGPGDSYEQYF
TRBV10-3	-	-	TRBJ2-5	15	TGTGCCATCAGAGATTCGGACCAGGAGGTCGAGACCCAGTACTTC	CAIRDSDQEVETQYF
TRBV6-1	once	-	TRBJ2-3	13	TGTGCCAGCAGGCCGCCTGGGGCAGATACGCAGTATTTT	CASRPPGADTQYF
TRBV19	once	TRBD1	TRBJ2-4	16	TGTGCCAGTGGGGTAGGGGGACAGGGGTTTATGGACATTCAGTACTTC	CASGVGGQGFMDIQYF
TRBV6-5	-	-	TRBJ2-1	11	TGTGCCAGCAGAAAACAGGGTTATCAGTTCTTC	CASRKQGYQFF
TRBV6-1	-	TRBD1	TRBJ2-5	16	TGTGCCAGCAGTGACCCGACAGGGGGAGTTTCAGAGACCCAGTACTTC	CASSDPTGGVSETQYF
TRBV18	once	-	TRBJ2-5	14	TGTGCCAGCTCACCACCCGGGGGCCTTGGGACCCAGTACTTC	CASSPPGGLGTQYF
TRBV29-1	-	TRBD1	TRBJ1-1	14	TGCAGCGTTGAAGGGCAGGGGGTGAACACTGAAGCTTTCTTT	CSVEGQGVNTEAFF